The clone carrying this T cell receptor (beta chain) was counted ten times or more. The antigen is not known. The data are from a study of T-cell reconstitution after alpha-beta-depleted transplantation in children. Unique molecular identifiers tagged the TCRbeta library. One entry per CDR3 protein results from TCRdb running MiXCR on the PCR reads. The sample consists of roughly 300,000 distinct CDR3 sequences, more than 9% of them appearing once. Findings and caveats of the study: T-cell numbers and diversity one year post-transplant derived largely from freshly generated T cells. Several hundred expanded graft clones reportedly gave rise to the alpha-beta T cells present about two months after transplant.

The CDR3 is 13 amino acids. Germline CDR1 and CDR2: SGHTA and FQGNSA. V shed 5 bases and J shed 5 bases, with 12 bases lying between them. The specimen was peripheral blood, collected 180 days after TCRalphabeta/CD19-depleted stem cell transplant. The source of this sequence is a male patient aged 2-9 years who had a stem cell transplant for chronic granulomatous disease, so the T cells may come from the graft donor. The chain is built from TRBV7-2 and TRBJ2-5, with D unresolved. The CDR3 coding sequence is TGTGCCAGCAGCACCGACTCCTTGGAGACCCAGTACTTC. It codes for CASSTDSLETQYF.